This T cell receptor beta chain is drawn from a study of Graves' ophthalmopathy and Graves' hyperthyroidism. RNA transcripts were the source from which TCR beta CDR3 regions were amplified. First-round RT-PCR used HTBI primers; second-round multiplex PCR followed. Each CDR3 protein is one row after TCRdb ran MiXCR on the multiplex PCR reads. Among some 400,000 distinct CDR3 sequences, around 19% were seen once, and the ten largest hold 1.5% to 2%. Researchers turned away patients with other autoimmune diseases, uncontrolled infections, pregnancy or lactation. The CDR3 runs 18 residues. From germline, CDR1 is MDHEN and CDR2 SYDVKM. Trimming at V came to 4 bases and at J to 6 bases, leaving 11 bases not matched to a gene. This clonotype was recorded at least ten times.

Material for sequencing was peripheral blood. The TCR was taken from a woman in her late teens or twenties with Graves' ophthalmopathy. The V gene is TRBV28, the J gene TRBJ2-3, with TRBD2 matching over 15 bases. The chain's CDR3 is CASSSLWTSGGAGDTQYF. The DNA of the CDR3 is TGTGCCAGCAGTTCTTTATGGACTAGCGGGGGGGCCGGGGATACGCAGTATTTT.